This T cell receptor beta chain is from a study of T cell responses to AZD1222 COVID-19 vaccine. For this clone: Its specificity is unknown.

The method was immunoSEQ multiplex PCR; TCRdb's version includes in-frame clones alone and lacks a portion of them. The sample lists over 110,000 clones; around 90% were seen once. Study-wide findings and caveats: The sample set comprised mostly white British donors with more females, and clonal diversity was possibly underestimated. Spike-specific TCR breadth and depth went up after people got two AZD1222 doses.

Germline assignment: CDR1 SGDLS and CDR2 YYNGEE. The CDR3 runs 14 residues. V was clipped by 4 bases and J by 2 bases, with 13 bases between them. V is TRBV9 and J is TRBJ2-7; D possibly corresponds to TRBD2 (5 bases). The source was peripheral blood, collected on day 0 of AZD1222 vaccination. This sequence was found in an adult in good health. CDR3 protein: CASSPGTFTYEQYF. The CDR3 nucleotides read TGTGCCAGCAGCCCGGGAACTTTTACCTACGAGCAGTACTTC.